The sequence of this T cell receptor (beta chain) was determined in a study of blood T cell repertoires in COVID-19. Whole-study context: Samples of COVID-19 (acute and convalescent) were obtained from the United States, Italy and Spain. PBMCs, B-cell-depleted T cells, or T cells provided the cDNA or gDNA that made up the material.

Per the original methods: Using reference gene primer amplification, nucleated cell counts were estimated. Method: immunoSEQ multiplex PCR; TCRdb's copy keeps in-frame clones and lacks some. The V and J calls and clone size are taken from that table; D and trimming were inferred from the DNA. This table has some 370,000 clones, nearly 90% appearing once. Germline CDR1 MNHEY, CDR2 SVGAGI. V shed 4 bases and J shed 8 bases, with 8 bases lying between them. The CDR3 spans 11 residues. This sequence was found in a young man with active or convalescent COVID-19. This chain joins TRBV6-5 and TRBJ1-2, with a tentative D call TRBD1 (6 bases). Source material: peripheral blood. The CDR3 loop reads CASSWGHGYTF. Here the CDR3 DNA reads TGTGCCAGCAGTTGGGGACACGGCTACACCTTC.